These T cell receptor beta chains were read from a single sample in a study of blood T cell repertoires in COVID-19. The assay was immunoSEQ multiplex PCR, and TCRdb's table has in-frame clones only and misses some. The repertoire has approximately 220,000 clones, roughly 88% of them found once; the top ten carry around 27%. The specimen sequenced was peripheral blood. The receptors here all came from a man aged 40-50 years with acute or convalescent COVID-19. Both conserved end residues are part of each CDR3. The order of the fields is clone size, V gene, D gene, J gene, CDR3 DNA, CDR3 protein. A D gene is named only where the DNA matches it firmly. A row's size may be missing; if present it is once, few, many or a size class.

few	TRBV27	TRBD1	TRBJ2-5	TGTGCCAGCAGTTTATTCCCCGGGACAGTCCAAGAGACCCAGTACTTC	CASSLFPGTVQETQYF
NA	TRBV18	NA	TRBJ2-1	TGTGCCAGCTCACCAAACTGGCGGGGCAATGAGCAGTTCTTC	CASSPNWRGNEQFF
once	TRBV13	TRBD1	TRBJ2-7	TGTGCCAGCAGCTTAGAGGGACAGGGTTCCAACGAGCAGTACTTC	CASSLEGQGSNEQYF
NA	TRBV7-2	NA	TRBJ2-2	TGTGCCAGCAGCTTAGTAGGAGGGGGCAATACCGGGGAGCTGTTTTTT	CASSLVGGGNTGELFF
NA	TRBV11-2	TRBD1	TRBJ2-1	TGTGCCAGCAGCCCGTGGACAGGGGGCGGCTACAATGAGCAGTTCTTC	CASSPWTGGGYNEQFF
NA	TRBV6-5	NA	TRBJ2-7	TGTGCCAGCAGTTCTTGGACACACGAGCAGTACTTC	CASSSWTHEQYF
NA	TRBV21-1	NA	TRBJ2-7	TGTGCCAGCAGCAAAGTGGGACAGGGTGAGGACGAGCAGTACTTC	CASSKVGQGEDEQYF
NA	TRBV2	TRBD1	TRBJ1-2	TGTGCCAGCACCGAAGGGACAGCTTTAGGTTATGGCTACACCTTC	CASTEGTALGYGYTF
NA	TRBV23-1	TRBD1	TRBJ2-4	TGCGCCAGCAGTCAATTCCCCTCCGGGACAGGGTGTAAAAACATTCAGTACTTC	CASSQFPSGTGCKNIQYF
NA	TRBV12-5	NA	TRBJ1-5	TGTGCTAGTGGTTTGGTAGGTACAGACAATCAGCCCCAGCATTTT	CASGLVGTDNQPQHF
NA	TRBV6-5	TRBD1	TRBJ1-2	TGTGCCAGCAGTTTTGCCACAGGGGGCTATGGCTACACCTTC	CASSFATGGYGYTF
NA	TRBV5-1	NA	TRBJ1-4	TGCGCCAGCAGCGCCCGGACAGATAGAAATGAAAAACTGTTTTTT	CASSARTDRNEKLFF